A single sample gave rise to the 21 T cell receptor beta chains below, sequenced in a study of blood T cell repertoires in COVID-19. Measured with immunoSEQ multiplex PCR; TCRdb has only the in-frame clones, and not every one. Here the sample spans over 70,000 clones, 60% to 80% being singletons. Sample: peripheral blood. The receptors were sampled from a man between 65 and 85 years old with COVID-19, enrolled during active disease.

The chain combines TRBV30 with TRBJ1-2; D is possibly TRBD1 (5 bases). Trimming stripped 0 bases from V and 4 bases from J, with 9 bases between. Per the germline V gene, CDR1 is GTSNPN and CDR2 is SVGIG (reference sequence). The CDR3 is made up of 13 amino acids. The CDR3 nucleotides are TGTGCCTGGAGTGTACAGGCAGTCTATGGCTACACCTTC. Its protein product is CAWSVQAVYGYTF.

In this sample, this clone turned up once. V usage is TRBV9 and J usage is TRBJ2-1; 10 bases map to TRBD1. Per germline, CDR1 SGDLS and CDR2 YYNGEE. V lost 1 base and J lost 7; bases outside the gene matches: 8. This CDR3 contains 16 residues. CDR3 coding DNA: TGTGCCAGCAGCGTACAACCGGGACAGGGGTTTAATGAGCAGTTCTTC. It yields the protein CASSVQPGQGFNEQFF.

Of note for this clone: In the same sample, other DNA sequences code for this CDR3. The rearrangement joins TRBV6-2 or TRBV6-3 to TRBJ2-7, with TRBD2 matching over 13 bases. V shed 6 bases, J shed 2 bases, and the junction held 7 bases outside the gene matches. Germline V gene sequence: CDR1 MNHEY, CDR2 SVGEGT. The CDR3 has 16 residues. CDR3 DNA sequence: TGTGCCAGCAGCCCTCTGGGACTAGCGGGGACCTACGAGCAGTACTTC. Amino acids: CASSPLGLAGTYEQYF.

This sequence joins TRBV4-3 and TRBJ2-7, with D maybe TRBD2 (6 bases). Trimming removed 4 bases at V and 0 bases at J, with 10 bases between. The CDR3 consists of 14 residues. Germline assignment: CDR1 LGHNA and CDR2 YSLEER. The CDR3 coding sequence is TGCGCCAGCAGCCCAAAGACTAGCTCCTACGAGCAGTACTTC. The encoded protein is CASSPKTSSYEQYF.

The V call is TRBV6-6, the J call TRBJ2-1; 7 bases are shared with TRBD1. The germline CDR1 and CDR2 sequences are MNHNY and SVGAGI (reference sequence). The V gene end was trimmed by 0 bases and the J gene end by 2 bases; junction bases not matched to a gene: 4. This CDR3 is 16 amino acids long. The CDR3 bases are TGTGCCAGCAGTTACTCGTTACAGGGGACCTACAATGAGCAGTTCTTC. This gives the protein CASSYSLQGTYNEQFF.

The chain has TRBV3-1 (or the pseudogene TRBV3-2) and TRBJ2-7, with 14 positions matching TRBD2. Germline CDR1 LGHDT, CDR2 YNNKEL (reference sequence). J was trimmed by 6 bases and V by 1 base; bases with no gene match: 2. The CDR3 is made up of 15 amino acids. Here the CDR3 DNA reads TGTGCCAGCAGCCAAGGGGGACTAGCGGGAGTCGAGCAGTACTTC. It encodes CASSQGGLAGVEQYF.

The rearrangement links TRBV5-6 to TRBJ2-3; TRBD2 aligns across 9 bases. J lost 9 bases, V lost 5 bases, and 4 bases had no gene match. The germline CDR1 and CDR2 sequences are SGHDT and YYEEEE. The CDR3 has 12 amino acids. In nucleotides, the CDR3 is TGTGCCAGCAGGCCTCTAGCGGGGACGCAGTATTTT. This translates into CASRPLAGTQYF.

The sample holds one count of this clone. The rearrangement uses TRBV9 and TRBJ1-1; D is unresolved. CDR1 SGDLS and CDR2 YYNGEE come from the germline V gene. The CDR3 is made up of 14 amino acids. V was trimmed by 4 bases and J by 0 bases, leaving 10 bases between them. CDR3 sequence: CASSLLRVNTEAFF. The CDR3 nucleotides read TGTGCCAGCAGCCTCCTTCGTGTGAACACTGAAGCTTTCTTT.

This clone was observed a few times. V is TRBV2 and J is TRBJ1-2; 8 bases map to TRBD1. The CDR3 spans 16 residues. V shed 0 bases, J shed 8 bases, and the junction held 11 bases outside the gene matches. Germline V gene lookup returns CDR1 SNHLY and CDR2 FYNNEI. The CDR3 DNA sequence: TGTGCCAGCAGTGAAGCAAAGGTGGACAGGGTACGAGGCTACACCTTC. It codes for CASSEAKVDRVRGYTF.

The chain uses TRBV30 and TRBJ1-1; maybe TRBD1 (5 bases). Trimming stripped 0 bases from V and 4 bases from J, with 15 bases between. Germline CDR1 is GTSNPN and CDR2 is SVGIG (reference sequence). This CDR3 spans 15 amino acids. CDR3 sequence (DNA): TGTGCCTGGAGTGTACACGGGGGAGGCGGCACTGAAGCTTTCTTT. Translating it yields CAWSVHGGGGTEAFF.

The chain has TRBV7-2 and TRBJ1-5, with D unclear. The length of the CDR3 is 12 residues. Germline lookup yields CDR1 SGHTA and CDR2 FQGNSA. Trimming cost V 5 bases and J 9 bases, with 11 bases left between them. The CDR3: CASSLSLGPQHF. DNA for the CDR3: TGTGCCAGCAGCCTCTCCCTAGGGCCCCAGCATTTT. The whole variable domain, filled in from reference TRBV7-2 and TRBJ1-5, reads GAGVSQSPSNKVTEKGKDVELRCDPISGHTALYWYRQSLGQGLEFLIYFQGNSAPDKSGLPSDRFSAERTGGSVSTLTIQRTQQEDSAVYLCASSLSLGPQHFGDGTRLSIL.

The rearrangement joins TRBV6-5 to TRBJ1-1; maybe TRBD1 (6 bases). The CDR3 consists of 15 residues. CDR1 is MNHEY and CDR2 is SVGAGI in the germline V gene. V lost 8 bases and J lost 0, with 16 bases in between. This CDR3 is CASALQGTLNTEAFF. As DNA, the CDR3 is TGTGCCAGCGCCTTACAGGGTACACTGAACACTGAAGCTTTCTTT.

The DNA for the CDR3 is TGTGCCAGCAGCCCAGGGACAGGGGGTGGGCAGTACTTC. Its translation: CASSPGTGGGQYF. The J gene is TRBJ2-7, the V gene TRBV7-3; 11 bases match TRBD1. The CDR3 has 13 amino acids. In germline, CDR1 is SGHTA, CDR2 FQGTGA. Unmatched junction bases numbered 6, after V lost 5 bases and J lost 9 bases.

J is TRBJ1-1 and V is TRBV5-4; D not certain. V lost 7 bases and J lost 3, with 10 bases in between. CDR1 and CDR2 from the germline V gene are SGHNT and YYREEE (reference sequence). The CDR3 is made up of 12 amino acids. The CDR3 DNA reads TGTGCCAGCCGGAGGATTGACACTGAAGCTTTCTTT. It specifies CASRRIDTEAFF.

This CDR3 is CASSQTGGNTIYF. CDR3 coding DNA: TGCGCCAGCAGCCAAACAGGGGGAAACACCATATATTTT. The chain couples TRBV4-1 to TRBJ1-3; possibly TRBD1 for D (6 bases). The CDR3 covers 13 residues. With 2 bases removed from V and 4 bases from J, the gap between germline ends came to 6 bases. Germline V gene data show CDR1 as MGHRA and CDR2 as YSYEKL.

This clone was recorded only once. The chain joins TRBV10-3 to TRBJ1-3, with a weak D call TRBD1 (5 bases). The CDR3 covers 16 residues. The V and J ends lost 2 bases and 1 base respectively, with 12 bases between them. CDR1 is ENHRY, CDR2 SYGVKD, per germline. The CDR3 DNA reads as TGTGCCATCAGTGAGACGGGGGGTAGGTCTGGAAACACCATATATTTT. It yields the protein CAISETGGRSGNTIYF.

The rearrangement links TRBV23-1 to TRBJ2-7, with 7 bases fitting TRBD2. TRBV23-1 is an ORF; its function is uncertain. This CDR3 contains 14 residues. V lost 4 bases and J lost 5; bases outside the gene matches: 8. The CDR3 spells CASSLVERGDEQYF. The CDR3 bases are TGCGCCAGCAGTCTCGTCGAGCGGGGTGACGAGCAGTACTTC.

The chain joins TRBV7-2 to TRBJ1-2, with D unresolved. CDR1 and CDR2 from the germline V gene are SGHTA and FQGNSA. V was cut by 2 bases and J by 0 bases, with 19 bases left in between. The CDR3 contains 18 residues. CDR3 DNA sequence: TGTGCCAGCAGCTTAATCGGTGTGGGCGGGGTATCTAACTATGGCTACACCTTC. Translation gives CASSLIGVGGVSNYGYTF. Full variable domain (outside the CDR3, taken from reference TRBV7-2 and TRBJ1-2): GAGVSQSPSNKVTEKGKDVELRCDPISGHTALYWYRQSLGQGLEFLIYFQGNSAPDKSGLPSDRFSAERTGGSVSTLTIQRTQQEDSAVYLCASSLIGVGGVSNYGYTFGSGTRLTVV.

The chain recombines TRBV6-2 or TRBV6-3 with TRBJ2-1, with 13 nucleotides matching TRBD2. CDR1 MNHEY and CDR2 SVGEGT come from the germline V gene. J was trimmed by 4 bases and V by 3 bases; bases with no gene match: 15. This CDR3 comprises 20 residues. In DNA, the CDR3 is TGTGCCAGCAGTTATCCGGGACTAGCGGGATCTAAATCAAGGTACAATGAGCAGTTCTTC. Its protein product is CASSYPGLAGSKSRYNEQFF.

This clone showed up just once. The chain links TRBV7-9 to TRBJ2-2; 7 nucleotides line up with TRBD2. Germline V CDR1 and CDR2: SEHNR, FQNEAQ (reference sequence). The V gene end was trimmed by 5 bases and the J gene end by 7 bases; junction bases not matched to a gene: 7. The CDR3 contains 14 residues. CDR3 bases: TGTGCCAGCAGCCCTAGCGGATGGTACGGGGAGCTGTTTTTT. Translation gives CASSPSGWYGELFF.

This clone was recorded once. The genes are TRBV6-6 and TRBJ2-7; 8 nucleotides align to TRBD1. Germline CDR1 is MNHNY and CDR2 is SVGAGI (reference sequence). V gave up 7 bases and J gave up 3 bases; unmatched junction bases: 5. The CDR3 contains 13 residues. The CDR3 DNA follows: TGTGCCAGCACTGGACAGGGAGGCTACGAGCAGTACTTC. Its protein is CASTGQGGYEQYF.